This record concerns one T cell receptor beta chain sequence. Antigen specificity is unknown. This record belongs to a study of beta chain features in type 1 diabetes. Findings of the study overall: For cells with high TCR expression, cDNA sequencing could yield over-representation. All four CD4+ subsets of Type 1 diabetes patients contained TCRB CDR3s that were moderately but significantly shorter.

Every isolated RNA sample was fully reverse transcribed, so sequencing captured expressed TCRB transcripts. The table came from immunoSEQ multiplex PCR; TCRdb's copy has only in-frame clones and leaves some out. The sample holds approximately 150,000 clones, roughly a tenth seen once. V was shortened by 7 bases and J by 4 bases, with 13 bases between the two germline ends. Germline CDR1 is MNHNY and CDR2 is SVGAGI (reference sequence). The CDR3 is 13 residues long. Around 110 mL of blood, on average, came from one heparinised draw per donor. Sorted CD4+ subsets: naive, central memory, regulatory, stem cell-like memory (CD45RO/CCR7/CD25/CD127/CD95/CD27 panel).

This receptor was obtained from a man aged 18-30 years in good health. Source material: naive CD4+ T cells from blood. This chain joins TRBV6-6 and TRBJ2-5; D is unclear. The CDR3 DNA reads as TGTGCCAGCATCGACTTATCCCGAGAGACCCAGTACTTC. Residues: CASIDLSRETQYF.